Below, 21 T cell receptor beta chains from the same sample are listed, as sequenced in a study of control samples from healthy donors and cancer patients. The assay was immunoSEQ multiplex PCR, and TCRdb's table has in-frame clones only and misses some. The data contain more than 95,000 clones, more than 75% of them seen just once; the ten biggest clones take up around 8.7%. The sequencing input was blood. Source of these receptors: a man aged 35-49 years in good health.

In regard to this clone: In the same sample, other DNA sequences code for this CDR3. V and J are TRBV9 and TRBJ2-2; D tentatively reads TRBD1 or TRBD2 (6 bases each). V shed 2 bases and J shed 5 bases, with 16 bases lying between them. The germline V gene encodes CDR1 SGDLS and CDR2 YYNGEE. CDR3 length: 16 amino acids. This chain's CDR3 is CASSVGGGLRTGELFF. The CDR3 DNA sequence: TGTGCCAGCAGCGTCGGTGGGGGGCTGAGGACCGGGGAGCTGTTTTTT.

J is TRBJ1-1 and V is TRBV24-1, with D maybe TRBD1 (5 bases). V lost 3 bases, J lost 6 bases, and 19 bases lay in between. CDR3 size: 16 residues. CDR1 and CDR2 (germline): KGHDR, SFDVKD. The CDR3 here is CATSDQKAGVFSEAFF. The DNA of the CDR3 is TGTGCCACCAGTGATCAGAAAGCGGGGGTCTTCTCTGAAGCTTTCTTT.

This clone appeared once. The chain joins TRBV24-1 to TRBJ2-7, with TRBD1 matching over 7 bases. V trimming: 6 bases; J trimming: 6 bases; junction bases outside the gene matches: 10. CDR1 and CDR2 (germline): KGHDR, SFDVKD. CDR3 size: 14 residues. CDR3 bases: TGTGCCACCAGTTCACCCGACAGGGTTGGCGAGCAGTACTTC. It encodes CATSSPDRVGEQYF.

V gene TRBV11-2 combines with J gene TRBJ1-2, with TRBD1 matching 8 bases. The germline gives CDR1 SGHAT, CDR2 FQNNGV. The CDR3 has 14 amino acids. J gave up 5 bases and V 6 bases, and 8 bases lay outside the gene matches. The DNA for the CDR3 is TGTGCCAGCAGTTCTACAGGGGGAGGTTATGGCTACACCTTC. Translation gives CASSSTGGGYGYTF.

This chain uses TRBV2 with TRBJ1-5, with D possibly TRBD1 on 5 matching bases. V was pared by 6 bases and J by 4 bases, with 22 bases between. CDR1 SNHLY and CDR2 FYNNEI come from the germline V gene. This CDR3 is built from 17 residues. Here the CDR3 reads CASSRRGGSSVNQPQHF. Here the CDR3 DNA reads TGTGCCAGCAGCAGGAGGGGAGGGAGTAGTGTGAATCAGCCCCAGCATTTT.

This clone was observed a single time. The chain carries TRBV19 and TRBJ1-1, with a weak D call TRBD1 (6 bases). V was cut by 7 bases and J by 0 bases, with 9 bases left in between. The CDR3 sequence is 13 residues long. Per germline, CDR1 LNHDA and CDR2 SQIVND (reference sequence). For the CDR3, the DNA is TGTGCCAGTAAGGGACATTTGAACACTGAAGCTTTCTTT. Translating it yields CASKGHLNTEAFF.

The J gene is TRBJ1-2, the V gene TRBV6-1; 7 bases map to TRBD1. Germline lookup yields CDR1 MNHNS and CDR2 SASEGT. CDR3 length: 14 residues. V was clipped by 2 bases and J by 7 bases; unmatched bases: 7. CDR3 in DNA: TGTGCCAGCAGTGAATTACAGGGGAGGAGTGGCTACACCTTC. It translates to CASSELQGRSGYTF.

The chain uses TRBV18 and TRBJ1-5; D is unclear. The germline V gene has CDR1 KGHSH and CDR2 LQKENI. V dropped 1 base and J dropped 0 bases, with 10 bases sitting between them. The CDR3 totals 16 residues. The CDR3: CASSPQAGYSNQPQHF. CDR3 sequence (DNA): TGTGCCAGCTCACCACAAGCGGGGTATAGCAATCAGCCCCAGCATTTT.

This chain uses TRBV2 with TRBJ1-6; TRBD1 agrees at 7 bases. The CDR3 contains 15 residues. Looked up from germline, CDR1 is SNHLY and CDR2 is FYNNEI. V was clipped by 2 bases and J by 9 bases; unmatched bases: 7. The CDR3: CASSETRQGGSPLHF. The CDR3 nucleotides read TGTGCCAGCAGTGAAACCCGACAGGGCGGTTCACCCCTCCACTTT.

This chain uses TRBV20-1 with TRBJ1-1, with no clear D. Germline CDR1 is DFQATT and CDR2 is SNEGSKA (reference sequence). This CDR3 region has 11 residues. V was shortened by 3 bases and J by 5 bases, with 7 bases between the two germline ends. The CDR3 nucleotides read TGCAGTGCTAGCTGGGTGACTGAAGCTTTCTTT. Translating gives CSASWVTEAFF.

For the CDR3, the DNA is TGTGCCAGCAGCGTAGTGTCAGCGGGTCAAGAGACCCAGTACTTC. This encodes CASSVVSAGQETQYF. This rearrangement joins TRBV9 to TRBJ2-5; the D gene is possibly TRBD2 (6 bases). V was shortened by 0 bases and J by 2 bases, with 11 bases between the two germline ends. CDR1 and CDR2 from the germline V gene are SGDLS and YYNGEE. The CDR3 totals 15 residues.

The chain uses TRBV19 and TRBJ1-1; 8 nucleotides line up with TRBD1. V lost 6 bases, J lost 1 base, and 4 bases stayed unmatched. Germline lookup yields CDR1 LNHDA and CDR2 SQIVND (reference sequence). This CDR3 is 14 amino acids long. The CDR3 loop reads CASRQGVGNTEAFF. The CDR3 DNA follows: TGTGCCAGTAGACAGGGGGTAGGGAACACTGAAGCTTTCTTT.

This clone was observed a handful of times. V and J are TRBV6-5 and TRBJ2-7; D not resolved. There are 10 residues in the CDR3. Germline CDR1 and CDR2: MNHEY and SVGAGI. Trimming shortened V by 7 bases and J by 3 bases, and 4 bases separated the two germline ends. The CDR3 DNA follows: TGTGCCAGCATCAGCTACGAGCAGTACTTC. It translates to CASISYEQYF.

The chain links TRBV7-9 to TRBJ1-3; TRBD1 might be the D (5 bases). Germline CDR1 is SEHNR and CDR2 is FQNEAQ (reference sequence). With 6 bases removed from V and 2 bases from J, the gap between germline ends came to 11 bases. The CDR3 covers 14 residues. CDR3 sequence: CASSPQGTGNTIYF. The DNA of the CDR3 is TGTGCCAGCAGTCCCCAGGGAACTGGAAACACCATATATTTT. Full variable domain (outside the CDR3, taken from reference TRBV7-9 and TRBJ1-3): DTGVSQNPRHKITKRGQNVTFRCDPISEHNRLYWYRQTLGQGPEFLTYFQNEAQLEKSRLLSDRFSAERPKGSFSTLEIQRTEQGDSAMYLCASSPQGTGNTIYFGEGSWLTVV.

The chain couples TRBV24-1 to TRBJ1-1; D remains ambiguous. V was shortened by 7 bases and J by 1 base, with 3 bases between the two germline ends. Germline CDR1 and CDR2: KGHDR and SFDVKD. The CDR3 length is 11 residues. CDR3 protein: CATRENTEAFF. The CDR3 DNA reads TGTGCCACCAGGGAGAACACTGAAGCTTTCTTT.

The rearrangement links TRBV5-6 to TRBJ1-2; 8 positions match TRBD1. Germline CDR1 is SGHDT and CDR2 is YYEEEE. The trim removed 4 bases at V and 7 bases at J, leaving 12 bases unmatched. This CDR3 is 15 amino acids long. This CDR3 is CASSVGQEVSSGYTF. DNA for the CDR3: TGTGCCAGCAGCGTGGGACAGGAGGTATCTAGTGGCTACACCTTC. The full variable domain, completed using reference TRBV5-6 and TRBJ1-2, is DAGVTQSPTHLIKTRGQQVTLRCSPKSGHDTVSWYQQALGQGPQFIFQYYEEEERQRGNFPDRFSGHQFPNYSSELNVNALLLGDSALYLCASSVGQEVSSGYTFGSGTRLTVV.

This chain uses TRBV21-1 with TRBJ1-3; the table's D call, TRBD1, has no DNA check behind it. TRBV21-1 is assigned pseudogene status. This CDR3 is built from 16 residues. The CDR3 nucleotides are TGTGCCAGCACCAGGTGTGGGACAGGGCCTCGAAACACCATATATTTT. Translating it yields CASTRCGTGPRNTIYF.

The V and J genes are TRBV6-2 or TRBV6-3 and TRBJ2-5; 9 nucleotides line up with TRBD2. CDR3 size: 16 residues. The trim removed 5 bases at V and 1 base at J, leaving 8 bases unmatched. Germline V gives CDR1 MNHEY, CDR2 SVGEGT. CDR3 amino acids: CASSVSGGLTQETQYF. The CDR3 bases are TGTGCCAGCAGTGTCAGCGGGGGGCTCACCCAAGAGACCCAGTACTTC.

The V call is TRBV2, the J call TRBJ1-2, with D uncertain. Between the trimmed V and J ends, which lost 1 base and 6 bases, there was a span of 9 bases. From germline, CDR1 is SNHLY and CDR2 FYNNEI. The CDR3 covers 13 residues. The CDR3 region has the DNA TGTGCCAGCAGTGAAGGGATGTTTCATGGCTACACCTTC. It encodes CASSEGMFHGYTF.

J is TRBJ2-1 and V is TRBV29-1; D not certain. The CDR3 runs 12 residues. Germline-derived CDR1 and CDR2 are SQVTM and ANQGSEA. Trimming took 0 bases from V and 13 from J, leaving 13 bases between them. CDR3 bases: TGCAGCGTTGAAGAGTCTGCGGACGGTCAGTTCTTC. Translated: CSVEESADGQFF.

The gene calls are TRBV24-1 and TRBJ1-2; 8 bases are a match to TRBD1. J lost 5 bases, V lost 2 bases, and 6 bases had no gene match. This CDR3 comprises 15 residues. CDR1 and CDR2 from the germline V gene are KGHDR and SFDVKD. The CDR3 loop is CATSDSRGRRYGYTF. CDR3 DNA: TGTGCCACCAGTGATTCCAGGGGGCGCAGGTATGGCTACACCTTC.